This T cell receptor beta chain is drawn from a study of CD8+ T cells in alopecia areata. Overall study: Oral tofacitinib, 5 to 10 mg twice daily, was given in an open-label trial. Whole-study results and caveats: Many expanded lesional clones persisted during tofacitinib (in both scalp and blood).

About this clone itself: Its antigen is as yet unknown.

Treatment: oral pan-JAK inhibitor, 5-10 mg twice daily. Extraction of RNA preceded its reverse transcription into cDNA, which served as the sequencing template. Generated by immunoSEQ multiplex PCR, the TCRdb table keeps only in-frame clones and is missing some. The sample carries just over 150,000 clones, less than 70% recorded once. Germline V gene data show CDR1 as SGHRS and CDR2 as YFSETQ. V lost 0 bases and J lost 2, with 10 bases in between. The CDR3 totals 15 residues. The clonotype comes from a human donor with alopecia areata. The specimen comprised CD4+ T cells sorted from blood, sampled at week 4, from a patient treated with tofacitinib. The chain links TRBV5-1 to TRBJ2-3; D tentatively reads TRBD1 or TRBD2 (6 bases each). The CDR3 nucleotides are TGCGCCAGCAGCTTGGACGGGGGCGACACAGATACGCAGTATTTT. It is translated as CASSLDGGDTDTQYF.